These T cell receptor beta chains were read from a single sample in a study of CD8 T cells in ankylosing spondylitis. MiXCR, applied by TCRdb to the 5' RACE reads, yields one record per CDR3 protein. This sample has a few hundred thousand distinct CDR3 sequences, with about 13% found just once. Sequencing input: blood, either unsorted or a sorted T cell fraction (not recorded which). The source of these receptors is a male donor with ankylosing spondylitis. Both conserved end residues are part of each CDR3. D genes are given only for firm matches. The size field is filled for only some rows; it gives once, few, many or a size class.

TRBV10-3,.,.,TRBJ1-2,TGTGCCATCAGTGAGGAGGGGGGGGCTCTAGGCTACACCTTC,CAISEEGGALGYTF
TRBV28,.,TRBD2,TRBJ2-7,TGTGCCAGCAGACTAGCGGGAGGCGGGCAGTACTTC,CASRLAGGGQYF
TRBV11-2,many,TRBD2,TRBJ2-1,TGTGCCAGCAGCTTAGGCTCTAGCGGCTACAATGAGCAGTTCTTC,CASSLGSSGYNEQFF
TRBV7-6,.,TRBD1,TRBJ1-4,TGTGCCAGCAGCTCCGAGCCGGGACAGGGGGATGAAAAACTGTTTTTT,CASSSEPGQGDEKLFF
TRBV7-2,many,TRBD1,TRBJ1-3,TGTGCCAGCAGCATGACAACAGGGGGGTACTCTGGAAACACCATATATTTT,CASSMTTGGYSGNTIYF
TRBV12-3/TRBV12-4,many,.,TRBJ2-7,TGTGCCAGCAGTGCGGGGGCAGGGGGTATCGAGCAGTACTTC,CASSAGAGGIEQYF
TRBV14,few,.,TRBJ1-2,TGTGCCAGCAGCCAAGTTAACTATGGCTACACCTTC,CASSQVNYGYTF
TRBV18,few,.,TRBJ1-2,TGTGCCAGCTCAAACGCTTCCTGGCGGTACACCTTC,CASSNASWRYTF
TRBV5-6,many,.,TRBJ2-5,TGTGCCAGCAGCTTGGCCGGAGGACTCCAAGAGACCCAGTACTTC,CASSLAGGLQETQYF
TRBV7-2,.,.,TRBJ1-2,TGTGCCAGCAGCTTAGCTGTGGCGAACTATGGCTACACCTTC,CASSLAVANYGYTF
TRBV2,.,TRBD1,TRBJ1-4,TGTGCCAGCAGTGAAGCCGGGACAGGCGGCGAAAAACTGTTTTTT,CASSEAGTGGEKLFF
TRBV20-1,many,TRBD2,TRBJ2-5,TGCAGTGCTGGCCAGCGGGGAGGAGAGACCCAGTACTTC,CSAGQRGGETQYF
TRBV12-3/TRBV12-4,few,.,TRBJ2-5,TGTGCCAGCAGCAAGACAGGGGAGGGGGCCCAGTACTTC,CASSKTGEGAQYF
TRBV18,.,.,TRBJ2-1,TGTGCCAGCTCACCCCGTGGGGGACGGGACAATGAGCAGTTCTTC,CASSPRGGRDNEQFF
TRBV7-8,few,.,TRBJ1-2,TGTGCCACCCTGCCCCTTAGAGCGGGGAAAGATGGCTACACCTTC,CATLPLRAGKDGYTF
TRBV5-1,few,.,TRBJ1-1,TGCGCCACCCGGCGGAATATTGGACAGCTGAACACTGAAGCTTTCTTT,CATRRNIGQLNTEAFF
TRBV5-1,.,.,TRBJ2-1,TGCGCCAGCAGCTTGATATCCAGTATGTCCTACAATGAGCAGTTCTTC,CASSLISSMSYNEQFF
TRBV7-2,few,.,TRBJ1-2,TGTGCCAGCAGACCCACAGGGATGGGTGGCTACACCTTC,CASRPTGMGGYTF
TRBV19,.,.,TRBJ1-1,TGTGCCAGTAGGGGTTTGGGTCTCTCTGAAGCTTTCTTT,CASRGLGLSEAFF
TRBV5-6,few,.,TRBJ2-4,TGTGCCAGCAGCCGCAATGGGCAGGGGACCGGAAACATTCAGTACTTC,CASSRNGQGTGNIQYF
TRBV25-1,few,.,TRBJ2-1,TGTGCCAGCAGTGATCCAAAAGACGGAGACAATGAGCAGTTCTTC,CASSDPKDGDNEQFF
TRBV12-3/TRBV12-4,.,.,TRBJ2-2,TGTGCCAGCCGCTGGACTGGTGGGGGCACCGGGGAGCTGTTTTTT,CASRWTGGGTGELFF
TRBV7-9,many,.,TRBJ1-2,TGTGCCAGCAGCTTAGCGTGGGGGGACGGCGGCTACACCTTC,CASSLAWGDGGYTF
TRBV5-6,.,.,TRBJ2-7,TGTGCCAGCGGCCTCAACTGGGACAAGACCTACGAGCAGTACTTC,CASGLNWDKTYEQYF
TRBV9,few,.,TRBJ2-3,TGTGCCAGCAGCGTCCGACAGACCACAGATACGCAGTATTTT,CASSVRQTTDTQYF
TRBV30,few,TRBD2,TRBJ2-7,TGTGCCTGGCGGGGAGAGGAAGGAGCGGGAAACGAGCAGTACTTC,CAWRGEEGAGNEQYF
TRBV11-2,few,TRBD2,TRBJ2-2,TGTGCCAGCAGCCCGTTTGGGACTAGCGGGAGGGACGTTTATAACACCGGGGAGCTGTTTTTT,CASSPFGTSGRDVYNTGELFF
TRBV7-9,many,TRBD1,TRBJ2-1,TGTGCCAGCAGCTTGACAGGGAGTGAGCAGTTCTTC,CASSLTGSEQFF
TRBV5-1,once,.,TRBJ2-5,TGCGCCAGCACCGGGACAACCCAGGGAGAGACCCAGTACTTC,CASTGTTQGETQYF
TRBV11-3,few,.,TRBJ1-2,TGTGCCAGCAGCTTAAACAGGGTGGGCTATGGCTACACCTTC,CASSLNRVGYGYTF
TRBV29-1,many,TRBD1,TRBJ1-6,TGCAGCGTGGGACAGGGACAGAATTCACCCCTCCACTTT,CSVGQGQNSPLHF
TRBV7-9,few,.,TRBJ2-3,TGTGCCAGCAGCTTACCGGGAGCTCCCCAGGGTGATACGCAGTATTTT,CASSLPGAPQGDTQYF
TRBV20-1,.,TRBD2,TRBJ2-3,TGCAGTGCTAGAGATGAGGATAGCGGGACAGATACGCAGTATTTT,CSARDEDSGTDTQYF
TRBV5-1,.,TRBD1,TRBJ2-5,TGCGCCAGCAGCAGACAGGGGGATCAAGAGACCCAGTACTTC,CASSRQGDQETQYF
TRBV5-5,few,.,TRBJ1-2,TGTGCCAGCAGCTTGGTTGGGGGCCTTAACTATGGCTACACCTTC,CASSLVGGLNYGYTF
TRBV5-1,many,TRBD2,TRBJ2-3,TGCGCCAGCAGCAGCGGGACTAGCGGGACTACAGATACGCAGTATTTT,CASSSGTSGTTDTQYF
TRBV20-1,many,.,TRBJ2-1,TGCAGTGCTAGATCTCTGGACCCTGGGAATGAGCAGTTCTTC,CSARSLDPGNEQFF
TRBV24-1,many,TRBD1,TRBJ2-1,TGTGCCACCAGTGACCTGGACAGGTCCAACGGCAATGAGCAGTTCTTC,CATSDLDRSNGNEQFF
TRBV7-2,.,.,TRBJ2-5,TGTGCCAGCAGTCCTACCCTGATAGGATCCGAGACCCAGTACTTC,CASSPTLIGSETQYF
TRBV7-2,.,.,TRBJ1-1,TGTGCCAGCTCGATATGGGGGCGGGAGAACACTGAAGCTTTCTTT,CASSIWGRENTEAFF
TRBV2,few,TRBD2,TRBJ2-3,TGTGCCATGTCTCGGACTAGCCGCACAGATACGCAGTATTTT,CAMSRTSRTDTQYF
TRBV11-3,few,.,TRBJ2-6,TGTGCCAGCATGGGTGGAGGGTCTGGGGCCAACGTCCTGACTTTC,CASMGGGSGANVLTF
TRBV3-1,.,.,TRBJ1-1,TGTGCCAGCAGCCAAGATTTACGGACTGAAGCTTTCTTT,CASSQDLRTEAFF
TRBV5-6,.,.,TRBJ2-7,TGTGCCAGCAGCTTGACTTGGGCCCAGTCCGGCGAGCAGTACTTC,CASSLTWAQSGEQYF
TRBV4-1,many,TRBD2,TRBJ2-1,TGCGCCAGCAGGCTGACTAGCGGGAGGGTCCATGAGCAGTTCTTC,CASRLTSGRVHEQFF
TRBV18,few,.,TRBJ2-2,TGTGCCAGCTCATTCCAGGGCACCGGGGAGCTGTTTTTT,CASSFQGTGELFF